This note documents a single T cell receptor beta chain sequence. What it recognizes is unknown. The sample belongs to a study of T cells in localized non-small cell lung cancer. The study, taken as a whole, reports: For the top 100 tumor clones, a median roughly 56 also appeared in adjacent lung. Adjacent uninvolved lung tissue had the highest T cell clonality, exceeding tumor. Longer overall survival accompanied higher blood T cell density. A single tumor region was sequenced, leaving heterogeneity possible.

This CDR3 is built from 15 residues. After removal of 4 bases from V and 10 bases from J, the junction contained 10 bases not matched to a gene. Germline CDR1 reads MRHNA; CDR2 reads SNTAGT. Profiling relied on immunoSEQ multiplex PCR, and the TCRdb table lists in-frame clones only, not all of them. The sample has tens of thousands of clones; almost 85% are singletons. The source is an older female donor with stage I lung adenocarcinoma. Here the sequenced sample was peripheral blood, taken before any cancer treatment. V is TRBV6-4 and J is TRBJ2-1; 10 bases fit TRBD2. CDR3 in amino acids: CASSAVSSGRGEQFF. The CDR3 nucleotides read TGTGCCAGCAGTGCGGTGTCTAGCGGGAGAGGGGAGCAGTTCTTC.